This is a list of T cell receptor beta chains from one sample in a study of blood T cell repertoires in COVID-19. Clones were sequenced by immunoSEQ multiplex PCR, and TCRdb holds only the in-frame ones, with some missing. This sample has about 140,000 clones, with 79% found just once. What was sequenced was peripheral blood. These receptors originate from a man in his sixties with acute or convalescent COVID-19. CDR3s include the opening cysteine and the closing phenylalanine or tryptophan. The D gene is left open where the match is weak. For some rows the clone size is stated as once, few or many, or as a class when expanded; others skip it.

abundance,j_gene,v_gene,d_gene,CDR3aa,CDR3nt
once,TRBJ2-5,TRBV28,.,CASSEVGRQETQYF,TGTGCCAGCAGTGAAGTAGGGAGACAAGAGACCCAGTACTTC
.,TRBJ2-1,TRBV7-9,TRBD2,CASSSFGAGGLYNEQFF,TGTGCCAGCAGCTCCTTCGGAGCGGGAGGACTCTACAATGAGCAGTTCTTC
.,TRBJ2-3,TRBV7-2,.,CASSRDFRTDTQYF,TGTGCCAGCAGCCGGGACTTCCGCACAGATACGCAGTATTTT
many,TRBJ1-6,TRBV30,TRBD1,CAWSVLRDSSSPLHF,TGTGCCTGGAGTGTGTTAAGGGACAGTTCTTCACCCCTCCACTTT
.,TRBJ1-2,TRBV3-1/TRBV3-2,.,CASSLTDRFNYGYTF,TGTGCCAGCAGCCTCACGGACAGATTCAACTATGGCTACACCTTC
few,TRBJ1-1,TRBV5-1,.,CASSSTGMSGTEAFF,TGCGCCAGCAGCTCCACAGGGATGTCTGGGACTGAAGCTTTCTTT
.,TRBJ2-2,TRBV5-6,.,CASSFRVSSGELFF,TGTGCCAGCAGCTTCAGGGTCTCGAGCGGGGAGCTGTTTTTT
.,TRBJ1-1,TRBV5-1,TRBD1,CASSVQGVNTEAFF,TGCGCCAGCAGCGTACAGGGGGTCAACACTGAAGCTTTCTTT
.,TRBJ1-1,TRBV6-5,TRBD1,CASRIQGGGEAFF,TGTGCCAGCAGGATACAGGGGGGAGGTGAAGCTTTCTTT
.,TRBJ1-4,TRBV19,.,CASGTGVKLFF,TGTGCCAGCGGCACAGGCGTAAAACTGTTTTTT
.,TRBJ2-7,TRBV19,.,CASSSIGSGEQYF,TGTGCCAGTAGTTCAATCGGGTCCGGCGAGCAGTACTTC
.,TRBJ1-2,TRBV28,.,CASSPLNYGYTF,TGTGCCAGCAGTCCTCTAAACTATGGCTACACCTTC
.,TRBJ1-4,TRBV9,TRBD1,CASSGGQVNEKLFF,TGTGCCAGCAGCGGGGGACAGGTAAATGAAAAACTGTTTTTT
.,TRBJ2-7,TRBV19,TRBD1,CASSRGQGAYEQYF,TGTGCCAGTAGTAGGGGACAGGGGGCCTACGAGCAGTACTTC
.,TRBJ2-7,TRBV27,TRBD1,CASSSPRTGRSSEYF,TGTGCCAGCAGTTCCCCCCGGACAGGGAGATCGTCTGAGTACTTC
once,TRBJ2-1,TRBV11-2,.,CASSLERTFSYNEQFF,TGTGCCAGCAGCTTAGAGCGGACTTTCTCCTACAATGAGCAGTTCTTC
.,TRBJ1-2,TRBV6-5,TRBD1,CASSYSTGMGGYTF,TGTGCCAGCAGTTACTCGACAGGGATGGGCGGCTACACCTTC
few,TRBJ2-3,TRBV3-1/TRBV3-2,.,CASSKGLITDTQYF,TGTGCCAGCAGCAAAGGACTGATCACAGATACGCAGTATTTT
.,TRBJ1-4,TRBV12-3/TRBV12-4,.,CASSLVPPGKLFF,TGTGCCAGCAGTTTAGTACCACCAGGGAAACTGTTTTTT
.,TRBJ2-7,TRBV18,TRBD1,CASSPLDPGQGTHPYSYEQYF,TGTGCCAGCTCACCACTGGACCCGGGACAGGGAACGCACCCCTACTCCTACGAGCAGTACTTC
.,TRBJ1-2,TRBV28,.,CASTLGPQGIYGYTF,TGTGCCAGCACCCTCGGCCCTCAGGGAATCTATGGCTACACCTTC
.,TRBJ1-2,TRBV14,.,CASSQDRRAGDVYGYTF,TGTGCCAGCAGCCAAGATCGGAGGGCAGGCGACGTCTATGGCTACACCTTC
few,TRBJ1-6,TRBV7-8,TRBD1,CASSSDRVGNSPLHF,TGTGCCAGCAGCTCCGACAGGGTTGGGAATTCACCCCTCCACTTT
.,TRBJ1-1,TRBV28,TRBD1,CASSSPADRGFNTEAFF,TGTGCCAGCAGTTCACCGGCGGACAGGGGTTTCAACACTGAAGCTTTCTTT
.,TRBJ2-1,TRBV3-1/TRBV3-2,TRBD2,CASSPLAGGPYNEQFF,TGTGCCAGCAGCCCACTAGCGGGAGGGCCATACAATGAGCAGTTCTTC
.,TRBJ2-7,TRBV4-1,TRBD1,CASSHRGQGVGYEQYF,TGCGCCAGCAGCCACCGGGGACAGGGTGTCGGCTACGAGCAGTACTTC
few,TRBJ2-2,TRBV7-9,TRBD2,CASSPPGTAGEVTGELFF,TGTGCCAGCAGCCCCCCCGGGACTGCGGGAGAGGTCACCGGGGAGCTGTTTTTT
.,TRBJ1-4,TRBV4-2,TRBD1,CASSQGEGTGNEKLFF,TGTGCCAGCAGCCAGGGCGAGGGGACAGGGAATGAAAAACTGTTTTTT
.,TRBJ2-1,TRBV19,.,CASKSVAAGNEQFF,TGTGCCAGTAAGTCGGTAGCGGCGGGCAATGAGCAGTTCTTC
few,TRBJ1-3,TRBV24-1,TRBD1,CATSDTGQGSGNTIYF,TGTGCCACCAGTGATACGGGACAGGGCTCTGGAAACACCATATATTTT
.,TRBJ2-3,TRBV6-5,.,CASKASVADTQYF,TGTGCCAGCAAGGCTAGCGTAGCAGATACGCAGTATTTT
.,TRBJ1-2,TRBV30,TRBD1,CAHTGVGGYTF,TGTGCCCATACAGGGGTTGGTGGCTACACCTTC
.,TRBJ1-5,TRBV29-1,TRBD1,CSVASGGGQPQHF,TGCAGCGTAGCCTCAGGGGGCGGTCAGCCCCAGCATTTT
.,TRBJ1-2,TRBV5-4,TRBD1,CASSRTGQAGYTF,TGTGCCAGCAGCCGGACAGGGCAAGCTGGCTACACCTTC
once,TRBJ1-2,TRBV10-3,.,CAVARSDRANYGYTF,TGTGCCGTCGCCCGATCGGACAGAGCTAACTATGGCTACACCTTC
.,TRBJ1-1,TRBV19,.,CASSMALGSQEAFF,TGTGCCAGTAGTATGGCCCTCGGGTCCCAAGAAGCTTTCTTT